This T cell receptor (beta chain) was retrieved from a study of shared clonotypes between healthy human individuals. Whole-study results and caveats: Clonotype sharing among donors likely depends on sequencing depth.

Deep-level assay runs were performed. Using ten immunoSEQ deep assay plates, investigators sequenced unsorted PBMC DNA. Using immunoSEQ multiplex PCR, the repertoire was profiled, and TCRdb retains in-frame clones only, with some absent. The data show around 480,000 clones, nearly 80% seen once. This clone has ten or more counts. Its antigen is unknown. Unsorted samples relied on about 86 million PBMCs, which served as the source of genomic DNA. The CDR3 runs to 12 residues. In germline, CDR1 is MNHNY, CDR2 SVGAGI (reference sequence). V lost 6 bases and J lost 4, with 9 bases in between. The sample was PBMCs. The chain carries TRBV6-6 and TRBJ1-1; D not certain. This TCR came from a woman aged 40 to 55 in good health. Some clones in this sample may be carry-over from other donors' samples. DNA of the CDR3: TGTGCCAGCAGCGTGGGGAGCACTGAAGCTTTCTTT. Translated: CASSVGSTEAFF.